This entry lists 32 T cell receptor beta chains sequenced from one sample in a study of T cells in localized non-small cell lung cancer. TCRdb's table, derived via immunoSEQ multiplex PCR, lists solely in-frame clones and lacks some. Of around 91,000 clones detected, 87% appear once; the ten largest clones hold 15%. The sequencing here drew on peripheral blood, taken before any cancer treatment. The origin of the receptors is a man aged 35 to 69 with stage I squamous cell lung carcinoma.

This sequence joins TRBV6-5 and TRBJ1-2; possibly TRBD1 for D (6 bases). Trimming pared 2 bases from V and 4 bases from J, leaving 17 bases between. There are 16 residues in the CDR3. Germline CDR1 and CDR2: MNHEY and SVGAGI. The CDR3 spells CASSYDLRTASYGYTF. DNA of the CDR3: TGTGCCAGCAGTTACGATCTCAGGACAGCTTCCTATGGCTACACCTTC.

The chain is built from TRBV28 and TRBJ1-5; a possible D gene is TRBD1 (6 bases). CDR3 size: 15 residues. Germline V gene lookup returns CDR1 MDHEN and CDR2 SYDVKM. The V end was cut by 2 bases, the J end by 5 bases, with 13 bases between. The CDR3 DNA follows: TGTGCCAGCAGTTTAACAGGGAAGAGGGATCAGCCCCAGCATTTT. Translating gives CASSLTGKRDQPQHF.

V usage is TRBV10-3 and J usage is TRBJ2-5; D is uncertain. Germline V gives CDR1 ENHRY, CDR2 SYGVKD. The CDR3 extends over 11 amino acids. The germline V and J ends were trimmed by 3 bases and 4 bases, with 3 bases remaining between them. This chain's CDR3 is CAISEGETQYF. CDR3 DNA: TGTGCCATCAGTGAAGGAGAGACCCAGTACTTC.

CDR3 loop: CASSSWTSGGTDTQYF. CDR3 sequence (DNA): TGCGCCAGCAGCTCATGGACTAGCGGGGGCACAGATACGCAGTATTTT. The chain combines TRBV5-1 with TRBJ2-3, with 12 bases identical to TRBD2. CDR1 is SGHRS and CDR2 is YFSETQ in the germline V gene. V gave up 3 bases and J gave up 1 base; unmatched junction bases: 3. This CDR3 contains 16 residues. Drawing the rest from reference TRBV5-1 and TRBJ2-3, the complete variable domain is KAGVTQTPRYLIKTRGQQVTLSCSPISGHRSVSWYQQTPGQGLQFLFEYFSETQRNKGNFPGRFSGRQFSNSRSEMNVSTLELGDSALYLCASSSWTSGGTDTQYFGPGTRLTVL.

This clone was seen only once. CDR3 sequence reads: CASSEAGEIPYEQYF. The CDR3 DNA sequence: TGTGCCAGCAGTGAAGCGGGGGAGATCCCCTACGAGCAGTACTTC. The chain is built from TRBV6-1 and TRBJ2-7, with D perhaps TRBD1 or TRBD2 (5 bases each). Germline loops: CDR1 MNHNS, CDR2 SASEGT. This CDR3 is built from 15 residues. V lost 0 bases and J 2 bases, leaving 11 bases between the germline ends.

The chain is built from TRBV11-3 and TRBJ1-1; a weak D match, TRBD1 (5 bases). The V end was cut by 0 bases, the J end by 5 bases, with 13 bases between. The germline V gene encodes CDR1 SGHNT and CDR2 YENEEA. The CDR3 is 15 residues long. Here the CDR3 DNA reads TGTGCCAGCAGCTTAGATTGGGGGGGACGGACTGAAGCTTTCTTT. Translation: CASSLDWGGRTEAFF.

The gene calls are TRBV28 and TRBJ1-4; a possible D gene is TRBD1 (5 bases). The germline gives CDR1 MDHEN, CDR2 SYDVKM. The CDR3 contains 15 residues. The V end was cut by 5 bases, the J end by 7 bases, with 17 bases between. The CDR3 loop is CASSPPPGGGEKLFF. Here the CDR3 DNA reads TGTGCCAGCAGTCCCCCCCCAGGTGGGGGTGAAAAACTGTTTTTT.

V is TRBV12-5 and J is TRBJ2-2; 14 positions agree with TRBD2. Germline V gene lookup returns CDR1 LGHNT and CDR2 FRNRAP. CDR3 length equals 19 residues. J gave up 7 bases and V 4 bases, and 14 bases lay outside the gene matches. The CDR3 reads CASGSGTSGGHAGFGELFF. DNA for the CDR3: TGTGCTAGTGGTTCCGGGACTAGCGGGGGCCACGCGGGCTTCGGGGAGCTGTTTTTT. The whole variable domain, remainder taken from reference TRBV12-5 and TRBJ2-2, is DARVTQTPRHKVTEMGQEVTMRCQPILGHNTVFWYRQTMMQGLELLAYFRNRAPLDDSGMPKDRFSAEMPDATLATLKIQPSEPRDSAVYFCASGSGTSGGHAGFGELFFGEGSRLTVL.

This chain links TRBV15 with TRBJ1-2, with unresolved D. The CDR3 is made up of 14 amino acids. Per germline, CDR1 LNHNV and CDR2 YYDKDF (reference sequence). Trimming took off 0 bases at V and 2 bases at J, with 7 bases between the two ends. The CDR3 region is CATSRDKKNYGYTF. DNA of the CDR3: TGTGCCACCAGCAGAGATAAAAAGAACTATGGCTACACCTTC.

This clone was seen a single time. The chain recombines TRBV27 with TRBJ1-2; 10 bases fit TRBD1. The CDR3 loop spans 21 amino acids. CDR1 MNHEY and CDR2 SMNVEV come from the germline V gene (reference sequence). J gave up 4 bases and V 1 base, and 21 bases lay outside the gene matches. CDR3 in amino acids: CASSLLDRGREGSRMTYGYTF. The CDR3 DNA is TGTGCCAGCAGTTTATTGGACAGGGGGAGAGAAGGGAGTAGGATGACCTATGGCTACACCTTC.

The CDR3 reads CATSRDLNTGELFF. The CDR3, as DNA: TGTGCCACCAGCAGGGACTTGAACACCGGGGAGCTGTTTTTT. V gene TRBV15 combines with J gene TRBJ2-2, with D perhaps matching TRBD2 (5 bases). CDR3 length equals 14 residues. Germline CDR1 and CDR2: LNHNV and YYDKDF (reference sequence). V lost 3 bases to trimming and J lost 1 base, with 6 bases between them.

Regarding this clone: The same CDR3 arises from other DNA sequences in this sample as well. The chain is built from TRBV5-6 and TRBJ1-1; no reliable D call. V gave up 0 bases and J gave up 0 bases, with 0 bases separating them. Germline V gene sequence: CDR1 SGHDT, CDR2 YYEEEE. The CDR3 contains 12 residues. CDR3 bases: TGTGCCAGCAGCTTGGTGAACACTGAAGCTTTCTTT. Its translation: CASSLVNTEAFF.

CDR3 DNA: TGTGCCAGCAGTCCAATGAGCTATCTGGGGGCCTACACCTTC. It codes for CASSPMSYLGAYTF. This chain connects TRBV6-1 to TRBJ1-2; tentative D call: TRBD1 (6 bases). Germline values: CDR1 MNHNS, CDR2 SASEGT. The CDR3 length is 14 residues. The V end was cut by 5 bases, the J end by 10 bases, with 20 bases between.

This clone was found once. The V and J genes are TRBV6-1 and TRBJ1-6; D unclear. Germline CDR1 and CDR2: MNHNS and SASEGT. Trimming pared 3 bases from V and 0 bases from J, leaving 12 bases between. This CDR3 is built from 17 residues. The CDR3 DNA follows: TGTGCCAGCAGTGACCGATCTCCCAGCTCCTATAATTCACCCCTCCACTTT. It encodes CASSDRSPSSYNSPLHF.

The rearrangement links TRBV5-8 to TRBJ2-5; the match to TRBD1 covers 7 bases. Germline V gives CDR1 SGHTS, CDR2 YDEGEE. The CDR3 covers 13 residues. Trimming removed 4 bases from V and 5 bases from J; junction bases left unmatched: 5. The CDR3 sequence is CASSQTGIETQYF. The CDR3 coding sequence is TGTGCCAGCAGCCAGACAGGGATTGAGACCCAGTACTTC.

The V and J genes are TRBV7-8 and TRBJ2-3; weak D call: TRBD1 (5 bases). Trimming removed 4 bases from V and 3 bases from J, with 8 bases in between. Germline V lookup: CDR1 SGHVS, CDR2 FQNEAQ. This CDR3 comprises 13 residues. The CDR3: CASSSRQTDTQYF. Here the CDR3 DNA reads TGTGCCAGCAGCTCGCGACAGACAGATACGCAGTATTTT.

The chain has TRBV7-2 and TRBJ2-7; 8 bases line up with TRBD1. Trimming took 0 bases from V and 4 from J; bases not matched to a gene: 11. Germline values: CDR1 SGHTA, CDR2 FQGNSA. The length of the CDR3 is 17 residues. The CDR3: CASSLAGTGGNRYEQYF. The CDR3 DNA reads as TGTGCCAGCAGCTTAGCGGGGACAGGCGGGAATCGGTACGAGCAGTACTTC.

The J gene is TRBJ1-4, the V gene TRBV5-6; 10 nucleotides match TRBD1. Germline CDR1 SGHDT, CDR2 YYEEEE. J lost 7 bases, V lost 5 bases, and 11 bases had no gene match. This CDR3 contains 16 residues. The CDR3 region is CASSHSGTGESEKLFF. As DNA, the CDR3 is TGTGCCAGCAGTCATTCAGGGACAGGGGAGAGTGAAAAACTGTTTTTT.

The chain employs TRBV2 and TRBJ1-4; TRBD1 matches 8 bases. Germline V gene lookup returns CDR1 SNHLY and CDR2 FYNNEI. CDR3 length: 15 amino acids. The V and J ends lost 6 bases and 6 bases, in that order; junction bases with no gene match: 9. The CDR3 is CASRPAGQGYEKLFF. DNA of the CDR3: TGTGCCAGCAGACCCGCTGGACAGGGATATGAAAAACTGTTTTTT.

This clone was counted a few times. This sequence joins TRBV6-5 and TRBJ1-6, with a tentative D call TRBD1 (6 bases). The germline CDR1 and CDR2 sequences are MNHEY and SVGAGI. The ends were cut back, 5 bases at V and 7 bases at J, with 9 bases in the middle. The CDR3 contains 13 residues. As DNA, the CDR3 is TGTGCCAGCAGTCAGGGGATGAATTCACCCCTCCACTTT. This codes for CASSQGMNSPLHF.

This chain connects TRBV28 to TRBJ1-1; TRBD1 aligns across 11 bases. V was clipped by 5 bases and J by 1 base; unmatched bases: 15. This CDR3 is built from 19 residues. Germline-derived CDR1 and CDR2 are MDHEN and SYDVKM. CDR3 DNA: TGTGCCAGCAGTGCTGGGACAGGGGGTGCAAACCGGGCGAACACTGAAGCTTTCTTT. This gives the protein CASSAGTGGANRANTEAFF.

This clone was observed once. The CDR3 DNA reads as TGTGCCAGCTCACCACCGTTTAGCGGGGTTGAGCAGTTCTTC. Translating it yields CASSPPFSGVEQFF. The chain uses TRBV18 and TRBJ2-1; TRBD2 aligns across 8 bases. Germline V lookup: CDR1 KGHSH, CDR2 LQKENI. The junction had 4 bases not matched to a gene; V was cut back by 0 bases and J by 9 bases. The CDR3 is made up of 14 amino acids.

The rearrangement links TRBV5-6 to TRBJ2-1, with D possibly being TRBD2 (5 bases). V dropped 0 bases and J dropped 7 bases, with 8 bases sitting between them. The germline V gene has CDR1 SGHDT and CDR2 YYEEEE. The CDR3 totals 13 residues. The CDR3 here is CASSLGGPNEQFF. In DNA form, the CDR3 reads TGTGCCAGCAGCTTGGGAGGGCCTAATGAGCAGTTCTTC.

The rearrangement links TRBV5-1 to TRBJ1-2; D remains unclear. Germline V CDR1 and CDR2: SGHRS, YFSETQ. The V gene lost 5 bases and the J gene lost 9 bases, with 20 bases spanning the gap. This CDR3 is 14 amino acids long. DNA of the CDR3: TGCGCCAGCAGACCGAAATCGCGGAACGGGAGCTACACCTTC. This gives the protein CASRPKSRNGSYTF.

V is TRBV5-4 and J is TRBJ1-2; D may be TRBD1 (5 bases). The CDR3 has 13 residues. With 0 bases removed from V and 6 bases from J, the gap between germline ends came to 9 bases. CDR1 and CDR2 (germline): SGHNT, YYREEE (reference sequence). In DNA, the CDR3 is TGTGCCAGCAGCTTGGACGGGGGTCATGGCTACACCTTC. This sequence encodes CASSLDGGHGYTF.

The gene calls are TRBV27 and TRBJ2-2; TRBD1 matches at 8 bases. After removal of 6 bases from V and 5 bases from J, the junction contained 8 bases not matched to a gene. Germline assignment: CDR1 MNHEY and CDR2 SMNVEV (reference sequence). CDR3 length: 15 amino acids. CDR3 sequence reads: CASRRTGMLTGELFF. CDR3 coding DNA: TGTGCCAGCAGACGGACAGGGATGTTGACCGGGGAGCTGTTTTTT.

J is TRBJ1-5 and V is TRBV7-2; no definite D call. Trimming stripped 4 bases from V and 0 bases from J, with 7 bases between. The CDR3 extends over 14 amino acids. Germline V gene sequence: CDR1 SGHTA, CDR2 FQGNSA. CDR3 coding DNA: TGTGCCAGCAGCTCCCGCCTTAGCAATCAGCCCCAGCATTTT. As protein: CASSSRLSNQPQHF. The full variable domain, its missing parts supplied by reference TRBV7-2 and TRBJ1-5, is GAGVSQSPSNKVTEKGKDVELRCDPISGHTALYWYRQSLGQGLEFLIYFQGNSAPDKSGLPSDRFSAERTGGSVSTLTIQRTQQEDSAVYLCASSSRLSNQPQHFGDGTRLSIL.

As DNA, the CDR3 is TGTGCCAGCTCACCACGGCAGGCCGAGTTTACTGAAGCTTTCTTT. Residues: CASSPRQAEFTEAFF. The chain uses TRBV18 and TRBJ1-1; D is uncertain. CDR1 KGHSH and CDR2 LQKENI come from the germline V gene. Trimming cost V 1 base and J 5 bases, with 14 bases left between them. The CDR3 spans 15 residues.

The chain is built from TRBV7-2 and TRBJ2-1; 10 nucleotides align to TRBD2. V gave up 3 bases and J gave up 9 bases; unmatched junction bases: 11. The CDR3 sequence is 16 residues long. Germline CDR1 is SGHTA and CDR2 is FQGNSA. The CDR3 region has the DNA TGTGCCAGCAGCTTCGACCCCGGGACTAGCGAAAGTGAGCAGTTCTTC. Amino acids: CASSFDPGTSESEQFF.

The chain couples TRBV5-4 to TRBJ1-2; D is possibly TRBD1 (5 bases). V lost 2 bases and J lost 2, with 7 bases in between. The germline V gene has CDR1 SGHNT and CDR2 YYREEE (reference sequence). The CDR3 loop spans 13 amino acids. The CDR3 here is CASSFDRNYGYTF. DNA of the CDR3: TGTGCCAGCAGCTTTGACAGAAACTATGGCTACACCTTC.

The chain recombines TRBV7-8 with TRBJ1-2, with D hard to call. CDR3 length: 14 residues. The V end was cut by 5 bases, the J end by 7 bases, with 17 bases between. Germline CDR1 reads SGHVS; CDR2 reads FQNEAQ. CDR3 sequence: CASSLLPKRGGYTF. The DNA for the CDR3 is TGTGCCAGCAGCCTCCTTCCGAAAAGAGGTGGCTACACCTTC.

This clone was found once. The rearrangement uses TRBV4-3 and TRBJ2-1; 7 bases fit TRBD2. Germline-derived CDR1 and CDR2 are LGHNA and YSLEER. V shed 4 bases, J shed 3 bases, and the junction held 3 bases outside the gene matches. The CDR3 covers 14 residues. This chain's CDR3 is CASSPLADYNEQFF. Here the CDR3 DNA reads TGCGCCAGCAGCCCGCTAGCGGACTACAATGAGCAGTTCTTC.